The 14 T cell receptor beta chains given below trace back to one sample, sequenced in a study of response to subunit inactivated influenza vaccine. TCRdb re-analysed the RT-PCR reads in MiXCR, keeping a single row per CDR3 protein. The data contain around 480,000 distinct CDR3 sequences, 16% of them seen just once; the ten biggest clones take up less than 4%. The sample was CD4+ T cells sorted from PBMCs, taken 23 to 25 months after vaccination. The receptors shown here come from a man aged 50 to 69 who received an inactivated influenza vaccine.

This clonotype was seen more than once but under ten times. The CDR3 DNA sequence: TGCAGTGCGACCCAGGGACAGGGGTCTTCACCCCTCCACTTT. Protein sequence: CSATQGQGSSPLHF. This rearrangement joins TRBV20-1 to TRBJ1-6, with 10 bases that match TRBD1. CDR1 is DFQATT and CDR2 is SNEGSKA in the germline V gene (reference sequence). Unmatched junction bases numbered 8, after V lost 6 bases and J lost 9 bases. The CDR3 has 14 residues.

This clonotype was seen more than once but under ten times. The chain joins TRBV5-1 to TRBJ2-5; D gene uncertain. The CDR3 is 12 amino acids. From germline, CDR1 is SGHRS and CDR2 YFSETQ. V was trimmed by 4 bases and J by 1 base, leaving 5 bases between them. The CDR3 region is CASSARQETQYF. Written as DNA, the CDR3 is TGCGCCAGCAGCGCCCGCCAAGAGACCCAGTACTTC.

This clonotype was counted ten times or more. The chain uses TRBV3-1 and TRBJ2-4, with TRBD1 identical over 7 bases. J was trimmed by 3 bases and V by 4 bases; bases with no gene match: 6. The CDR3 contains 15 residues. Germline assignment: CDR1 LGHDT and CDR2 YNNKEL (reference sequence). CDR3 bases: TGTGCCAGCAGCCGCACCGGGACAGTCAAAAACATTCAGTACTTC. Translating gives CASSRTGTVKNIQYF.

This chain joins TRBV7-8 and TRBJ1-1, with 10 nucleotides matching TRBD1. Per germline, CDR1 SGHVS and CDR2 FQNEAQ. The V and J ends lost 5 bases and 0 bases, in that order; junction bases with no gene match: 12. The CDR3 length is 18 residues. The CDR3 DNA reads TGTGCCAGCAGCGGACGCCCGGGACAGGGGTCCCTGAACACTGAAGCTTTCTTT. Protein sequence: CASSGRPGQGSLNTEAFF.

This clonotype was observed a handful of times. DNA for the CDR3: TGTGCCAGCAGTTTGGGGGGAAAACTGTTTTTT. Protein sequence: CASSLGGKLFF. The gene calls are TRBV12-3 or TRBV12-4 and TRBJ1-4; TRBD1 might be the D (5 bases). The CDR3 is made up of 11 amino acids. The V gene lost 3 bases and the J gene lost 10 bases, with 6 bases spanning the gap.

The chain links TRBV28 to TRBJ1-2; the D gene is possibly TRBD1 (6 bases). CDR1 MDHEN and CDR2 SYDVKM come from the germline V gene. The CDR3 spans 14 residues. V shed 3 bases and J shed 8 bases, with 16 bases lying between them. The CDR3 region is CASSFRGRGGGYTF. The CDR3, as DNA: TGTGCCAGCAGTTTCAGGGGCAGGGGTGGCGGCTACACCTTC.

This clonotype was recorded a few times. One end of the junction does not line up with germline, which may come from a read error. This sequence joins TRBV4-1 and TRBJ2-3, with TRBD2 matching over 8 bases. This CDR3 has 15 amino acids. Germline V gene sequence: CDR1 MGHRA, CDR2 YSYEKL. The CDR3 loop is CASSHESGSIDTQYF. CDR3 coding DNA: TGCGCCAGCAGCCATGAAAGCGGGAGCATAGATACGCAGTATTTT.

The V call is TRBV12-3 or TRBV12-4, the J call TRBJ2-6, with D hard to call. The CDR3 is 16 residues long. Between the trimmed V and J ends, which lost 2 bases and 2 bases, there was a span of 10 bases. The CDR3 spells CASSLFFRTGANVLTF. CDR3 DNA: TGTGCCAGCAGTTTATTTTTTAGGACTGGGGCCAACGTCCTGACTTTC.

This clonotype was counted between two and nine times. The chain has TRBV18 and TRBJ2-1; 13 positions agree with TRBD2. Germline CDR1 is KGHSH and CDR2 is LQKENI. CDR3 size: 16 residues. Trimming removed 3 bases from V and 9 bases from J; junction bases left unmatched: 8. The CDR3 sequence: CASSPLGLAGEGEQFF. The CDR3 region has the DNA TGTGCCAGCTCACCTCTTGGACTAGCGGGAGAGGGTGAGCAGTTCTTC.

This chain connects TRBV5-5 to TRBJ2-7, with TRBD2 matching 7 bases. From germline, CDR1 is SGHKS and CDR2 YYEKEE (reference sequence). With 5 bases clipped from V and 4 bases from J, the junction kept 9 bases outside the gene matches. This CDR3 has 14 residues. The CDR3 DNA follows: TGTGCCAGCAGTTGTAGGGAGGGCGTTTACGAGCAGTACTTC. Translation gives CASSCREGVYEQYF.

The V call is TRBV5-1, the J call TRBJ2-7; D not resolved. V gave up 0 bases and J gave up 0 bases, with 4 bases separating them. Germline-derived CDR1 and CDR2 are SGHRS and YFSETQ. The CDR3 totals 13 residues. This chain's CDR3 is CASSLVISYEQYF. Written as DNA, the CDR3 is TGCGCCAGCAGCTTGGTCATCTCCTACGAGCAGTACTTC.

The chain couples TRBV7-2 to TRBJ2-3, with D possibly being TRBD1 (5 bases). Trimming pared 5 bases from V and 6 bases from J, leaving 12 bases between. The CDR3 contains 13 residues. CDR1 and CDR2 (germline): SGHTA, FQGNSA. The CDR3 DNA follows: TGTGCCAGCAGCCCTAGGGGCGTCGATACGCAGTATTTT. Encoded protein: CASSPRGVDTQYF.

In its sample, this clonotype was seen a few times. V gene TRBV20-1 combines with J gene TRBJ2-7, with 8 bases lining up with TRBD2. V shed 1 base and J 3 bases; nucleotides not matched to a gene: 8. Germline values: CDR1 DFQATT, CDR2 SNEGSKA (reference sequence). This CDR3 is 15 amino acids long. The CDR3 sequence: CSARAPAGERYEQYF. CDR3 nucleotide sequence: TGCAGTGCTAGAGCCCCAGCGGGAGAACGCTACGAGCAGTACTTC.

This clonotype was counted many times. This CDR3 is CSVGYRPGETQYF. In DNA form, the CDR3 reads TGCAGCGTTGGGTACCGACCTGGGGAGACCCAGTACTTC. The V gene is TRBV29-1, the J gene TRBJ2-5, with D unclear. The germline V gene encodes CDR1 SQVTM and CDR2 ANQGSEA. The CDR3 has 13 residues. The V end was cut by 4 bases, the J end by 5 bases, with 14 bases between.